Included here is one T cell receptor (beta chain) sequence, with context. Its antigen is unknown. Deletions cut 2 bases from V and 2 bases from J, with 10 bases between. Germline V gene sequence: CDR1 SEHNR, CDR2 FQNEAQ (reference sequence). The CDR3 consists of 15 residues. Donors likely had unrecorded immune exposures despite being nominally healthy when sampled. Primers: 60 Vbeta forward and 13 Jbeta reverse. This table comes from immunoSEQ multiplex PCR, and its TCRdb copy is limited to in-frame clones, with some not included. This sample's table reports around 140,000 clones. The sample belongs to a study of cytomegalovirus exposure and HLA in healthy donors. Whole-study context: Of all 400 or so donors who were genotyped, roughly 85% belonged to the Caucasian-associated ancestry cluster.

Findings of the study overall: Later on, a genetic analysis was performed. It linked a missense variant in DCLRE1C with V- and J-gene trimming of TCR beta. Later analysis reportedly placed an Asian-associated ancestry cluster below the roughly 680-donor mean in N-insertions.

Sequenced: PBMCs. The V call is TRBV7-9, the J call TRBJ2-4; perhaps TRBD1 as D (5 bases). This sequence originates from a woman aged 40-49 years in good health and CMV-seropositive. The CDR3 spells CASSLKAGTKNIQYF. The CDR3 region has the DNA TGTGCCAGCAGCTTAAAGGCAGGGACCAAAAACATTCAGTACTTC.